The 22 T cell receptor beta chains listed next were all sequenced from one sample in a study of T-cell reconstitution after alpha-beta-depleted transplantation in children. Unique molecular identifiers were used in preparing the TCRbeta library. MiXCR, run by TCRdb on the PCR reads, gives a single entry per CDR3 protein. Of some 290,000 distinct CDR3 sequences detected, 9.9% appear once; the ten largest clones hold around a tenth. This specimen consisted of PBMCs from the stem cell graft donor, obtained from the stem cell graft. The receptors were sampled from a human donor who donated a stem cell graft to a child with SCID.

This clonotype has only a few counts. This chain links TRBV5-5 with TRBJ2-3; TRBD2 aligns across 8 bases. The CDR3 consists of 16 residues. V was pared by 4 bases and J by 2 bases, with 9 bases of the junction left unmatched. In germline, CDR1 is SGHKS, CDR2 YYEKEE (reference sequence). This CDR3 is CASSPHAGGVTDTQYF. CDR3 sequence (DNA): TGTGCCAGCAGCCCACACGCCGGGGGGGTCACAGATACGCAGTATTTT.

This clonotype came up a few times. The chain links TRBV12-3 or TRBV12-4 to TRBJ1-4, with a weak D call TRBD1 (5 bases). Trimming cost V 5 bases and J 9 bases, with 13 bases left between them. There are 13 residues in the CDR3. The CDR3 DNA is TGTGCCAGCAGTCTCCGGGACGGACAAAAACTGTTTTTT. This translates into CASSLRDGQKLFF.

This clonotype has a handful of counts. The chain links TRBV14 to TRBJ2-5; D might be TRBD2 (7 bases). Trimming shortened V by 1 base and J by 3 bases, and 12 bases separated the two germline ends. The germline CDR1 and CDR2 sequences are SGHDN and FVKESK. This CDR3 region has 15 residues. The CDR3, as DNA: TGTGCCAGCAGCCAAGTCGGGGGGCAAAAAGAGACCCAGTACTTC. Translation: CASSQVGGQKETQYF.

This chain links TRBV20-1 with TRBJ2-7; 14 bases line up with TRBD2. This CDR3 region has 15 residues. Germline V CDR1 and CDR2: DFQATT, SNEGSKA (reference sequence). Trimming at V came to 4 bases and at J to 6 bases, leaving 8 bases not matched to a gene. This CDR3 is CSATPTSGGASEQYF. DNA of the CDR3: TGCAGTGCTACTCCGACTAGCGGGGGGGCCTCCGAGCAGTACTTC.

This clonotype was found many times. The rearrangement links TRBV12-3 or TRBV12-4 to TRBJ1-2; D gene ambiguous. The CDR3 contains 13 residues. V was cut by 3 bases and J by 8 bases, with 13 bases left in between. The CDR3 reads CASSFRDINGYTF. The CDR3 DNA reads as TGTGCCAGCAGTTTCCGTGACATCAACGGCTACACCTTC.

This clonotype has at least ten counts. The chain joins TRBV5-1 to TRBJ2-2; no firm D call. The CDR3 has 13 residues. Germline V gene sequence: CDR1 SGHRS, CDR2 YFSETQ. The germline V and J ends were trimmed by 3 bases and 0 bases, with 3 bases remaining between them. CDR3 amino acids: CASSSANTGELFF. The CDR3, as DNA: TGCGCCAGCAGCTCGGCGAACACCGGGGAGCTGTTTTTT.

This clonotype was picked up a small number of times. The chain employs TRBV7-9 and TRBJ2-4; weak D call: TRBD1 (6 bases). There are 13 residues in the CDR3. V was shortened by 5 bases and J by 12 bases, with 17 bases between the two germline ends. CDR1 SEHNR and CDR2 FQNEAQ come from the germline V gene (reference sequence). The CDR3 sequence: CASSKEQGLAQYF. CDR3 coding DNA: TGTGCCAGCAGCAAAGAACAGGGTTTGGCTCAGTACTTC.

This clonotype has ten or more counts. The chain employs TRBV12-3 or TRBV12-4 and TRBJ2-7; TRBD1 or TRBD2 may be the D gene (6 bases each). The CDR3 contains 13 residues. The V end lost 6 bases, the J end lost 6 bases, and 15 bases lay between the germline ends. The CDR3 loop is CASSYLGGIEQYF. The CDR3, as DNA: TGTGCCAGCAGCTACCTGGGGGGCATCGAGCAGTACTTC.

V gene TRBV20-1 combines with J gene TRBJ2-7; D tentatively fits TRBD1 or TRBD2 (6 bases each). CDR3 length: 14 amino acids. Between the trimmed V and J ends, which lost 2 bases and 3 bases, there was a span of 14 bases. Germline V gene data show CDR1 as DFQATT and CDR2 as SNEGSKA (reference sequence). This CDR3 reads CSARPRDTYYEQYF. The CDR3 DNA reads TGCAGTGCTAGACCGCGGGACACATACTACGAGCAGTACTTC.

This clonotype has only a few counts. The chain uses TRBV5-6 and TRBJ1-1; D gene uncertain. CDR1 is SGHDT, CDR2 YYEEEE, per germline. The CDR3 is 15 residues long. V was clipped by 3 bases and J by 4 bases, with 16 bases between them. Written as DNA, the CDR3 is TGTGCCAGCAGCTCGACCGAAACAGCCGGCACTGAAGCTTTCTTT. Protein: CASSSTETAGTEAFF.

This clonotype appeared many times. V and J are TRBV20-1 and TRBJ2-7, with 7 bases matching TRBD1. CDR3 length: 13 residues. Germline V CDR1 and CDR2: DFQATT, SNEGSKA (reference sequence). The V gene end was trimmed by 6 bases and the J gene end by 2 bases; junction bases not matched to a gene: 7. The CDR3 reads CSAQTGQAYEQYF. DNA of the CDR3: TGCAGTGCCCAAACAGGACAGGCCTACGAGCAGTACTTC.

This clonotype was detected a few times. The chain employs TRBV25-1 and TRBJ2-7; 7 bases match TRBD1. The CDR3 is 14 amino acids. Trimming took 3 bases from V and 3 from J; bases not matched to a gene: 5. Germline assignment: CDR1 MGHDK and CDR2 SYGVNS. Here the CDR3 DNA reads TGTGCCAGCAGTGAGGGACAGAAGAACTACGAGCAGTACTTC. It translates to CASSEGQKNYEQYF.

The gene calls are TRBV5-6 and TRBJ2-6, with TRBD1 identical over 7 bases. The CDR3 is 17 residues long. The germline CDR1 and CDR2 sequences are SGHDT and YYEEEE. J lost 6 bases, V lost 0 bases, and 9 bases had no gene match. In DNA form, the CDR3 reads TGTGCCAGCAGCTTGGGGGACAGCTCTTTCCTGGCCAACGTCCTGACTTTC. It yields the protein CASSLGDSSFLANVLTF.

This clonotype was seen ten or more times. The chain links TRBV27 to TRBJ1-2; the D is unclear. The CDR3 runs 14 residues. With 2 bases removed from V and 0 bases from J, the gap between germline ends came to 7 bases. Germline CDR1 reads MNHEY; CDR2 reads SMNVEV (reference sequence). CDR3 in amino acids: CASSLNGANYGYTF. Here the CDR3 DNA reads TGTGCCAGCAGTTTAAACGGAGCTAACTATGGCTACACCTTC.

This clonotype has just a few counts. The chain recombines TRBV20-1 with TRBJ2-3, with TRBD1 as a possible D gene (6 bases). The CDR3 extends over 16 amino acids. V was clipped by 6 bases and J by 0 bases, with 19 bases between them. Germline V CDR1 and CDR2: DFQATT, SNEGSKA (reference sequence). CDR3 in amino acids: CSADRSSWDSTDTQYF. Here the CDR3 DNA reads TGCAGTGCCGACAGGTCGAGTTGGGATAGCACAGATACGCAGTATTTT.

The chain links TRBV7-8 to TRBJ1-3; tentative D call: TRBD1 (5 bases). The V gene lost 3 bases and the J gene lost 4 bases, with 16 bases spanning the gap. CDR3 length: 16 residues. Germline V gives CDR1 SGHVS, CDR2 FQNEAQ. As DNA, the CDR3 is TGTGCCAGCAGCTTTACTGCGGGGCCTGGGGGAAACACCATATATTTT. Its protein product is CASSFTAGPGGNTIYF.

This clonotype has ten or more counts. V usage is TRBV20-1 and J usage is TRBJ2-2; TRBD1 might be the D (6 bases). Germline CDR1 DFQATT, CDR2 SNEGSKA (reference sequence). V gave up 0 bases and J gave up 1 base, with 6 bases separating them. There are 14 residues in the CDR3. The CDR3 here is CSAREQGNTGELFF. Here the CDR3 DNA reads TGCAGTGCTAGAGAACAGGGGAACACCGGGGAGCTGTTTTTT.

This clonotype has at least ten counts. The chain's CDR3 is CSTSMGQLRGYEQFF. DNA for the CDR3: TGCAGCACCTCGATGGGCCAGCTTAGGGGCTATGAGCAGTTCTTC. J is TRBJ2-1 and V is TRBV20-1, with a tentative D call TRBD1 (5 bases). Germline V gene sequence: CDR1 DFQATT, CDR2 SNEGSKA (reference sequence). The CDR3 has 15 amino acids.

This clonotype was recorded a few times. The genes are TRBV19 and TRBJ1-5; D is perhaps TRBD1 (6 bases). The germline V gene has CDR1 LNHDA and CDR2 SQIVND (reference sequence). V lost 7 bases to trimming and J lost 3 bases, with 16 bases between them. The CDR3 loop spans 15 amino acids. The CDR3 sequence is CASIQQGPYNQPQHF. Written as DNA, the CDR3 is TGTGCCAGTATTCAACAGGGCCCATACAATCAGCCCCAGCATTTT.

This clonotype was observed a few times. V and J are TRBV2 and TRBJ1-1; D is undetermined. V lost 7 bases to trimming and J lost 0 bases, with 3 bases between them. This CDR3 has 11 amino acids. Germline lookup yields CDR1 SNHLY and CDR2 FYNNEI. The CDR3, as DNA: TGTGCCAGCACGGTGAACACTGAAGCTTTCTTT. Encoded protein: CASTVNTEAFF.

This clonotype was picked up a small number of times. The CDR3 sequence is CASSFGSQRETQYF. CDR3 nucleotide sequence: TGTGCCAGCAGCTTTGGGTCCCAGAGAGAGACCCAGTACTTC. The chain is built from TRBV5-5 and TRBJ2-5; D remains ambiguous. With 2 bases removed from V and 4 bases from J, the gap between germline ends came to 12 bases. This CDR3 spans 14 amino acids. Germline V gene sequence: CDR1 SGHKS, CDR2 YYEKEE (reference sequence).

This clonotype occurred a few times. The chain employs TRBV7-6 and TRBJ2-3, with 12 bases lining up with TRBD2. Germline V gene sequence: CDR1 SGHVS, CDR2 FNYEAQ. The V segment lost 6 bases and the J segment 5 bases; nucleotides outside the gene matches: 6. The CDR3 loop spans 15 amino acids. CDR3 sequence (DNA): TGTGCCAGCAGTTCGACTAGCGGGGGAGTAGATACGCAGTATTTT. Translating gives CASSSTSGGVDTQYF.